This TCR beta chain comes out of a study of low-dose radiotherapy and immunotherapy resistance in tumors. Whole-study context: The 200 mg/m2 dose of intravenous cyclophosphamide was given every two weeks, one day before radiation and immunotherapy.

The sample's time point: after trial treatment. As to treatment: LDRT plus nivolumab, ipilimumab, low-dose cyclophosphamide and aspirin (RACIN trial). First-strand cDNA used TRAV- and TRBV-specific primers, covering alpha and beta chains. TCR amplification involved about 20 PCR cycles with a constant-region primer and V-primer adapter. TCRdb passed the reads through MiXCR, listing each CDR3 protein once. The top ten clones hold approximately 6.4% of a sample with nearly 60,000 distinct CDR3 sequences, about 25% of them seen once. The table lists this clonotype with many counts. The CDR3 is 15 residues long. Germline CDR1 MGHRA, CDR2 YSYEKL. V was trimmed by 4 bases and J by 2 bases, leaving 14 bases between them.

The chain employs TRBV4-1 and TRBJ1-2, with D possibly matching TRBD1 (5 bases). Sequenced material: PBMCs, taken after low-dose radiotherapy plus immunotherapy. The receptor was derived from a male donor with prostate cancer. The chain's CDR3 is CASSPPVRDNYGYTF. The CDR3 region has the DNA TGCGCCAGCAGCCCGCCGGTCCGGGACAACTATGGCTACACCTTC.